This T cell receptor (beta chain) emerged from a study of shared clonotypes between healthy human individuals. Findings of the study overall: Memory subsets generally showed lower estimated richness than naive subsets.

Germline V gives CDR1 SGHRS, CDR2 YFSETQ. This CDR3 has 14 residues. V lost 2 bases, J lost 9 bases, and 4 bases stayed unmatched. This clone was counted once. Its cognate antigen is unknown. For every subset, genomic DNA was evenly distributed across several immunoSEQ plates. The repertoire was sequenced with immunoSEQ multiplex PCR; TCRdb's copy has only in-frame clones and lacks some. The sample shows a few million clones, 95% of them seen only once. Splitting the CD4+ cells yielded a CD45RA+ naive subset and a CD45RA-negative memory subset. The sequence was collected from a man aged 18 to 30 in good health. The sequencing sample was made of naive CD4+ T cells sorted from blood. As to subset: CD45RA+ positively selected. The gene calls are TRBV5-1 and TRBJ2-1, with TRBD2 matching over 11 bases. CDR3 in DNA: TGCGCCAGCAGCTTAACTAGCGGGAGTCTTGAGCAGTTCTTC. Protein sequence: CASSLTSGSLEQFF.